This T cell receptor beta chain stems from a study of T cells expressing NK-cell markers (dated by TCRdb to 2020 to 2022). With regard to the full study: TCR beta-chain repertoires were profiled in sorted CD3+CD56+NKG2C+, CD3+CD56+NKG2C- and CD3+CD56-NKG2C+ T-cell subsets from several donors. Illumina HiSeq 2000/2500, MiSeq or NextSeq was used to sequence libraries as 2 x 150 bp reads. Of the eight sequenced donors, seven were found to be HCMV-seropositive and one was found to be HCMV-seronegative. The study sequenced eight donors, all healthy volunteers chosen at random: three men and five women.

The CDR3 covers 11 residues, taking in both the cysteine and the phenylalanine. Nucleotide data are not available. A commercial ELISA kit detecting HCMV-specific IgG in serum was used to determine HCMV serostatus. Ficoll density gradient centrifugation was used to isolate peripheral blood mononuclear cells from blood. Details on this clonotype: The specificity of this receptor is unknown.

The listed sequencing device is Illumina HiSeq 2000. TCR beta cDNA libraries were prepared using 5'RACE template switching, which introduced a universal primer site and unique molecular identifiers. Priming for cDNA synthesis came from the TCR beta constant segment, and two successive PCR amplification steps followed. Concerning the study's data processing: MIGEC was used to demultiplex reads and group reads by UMI, and MiTCR was used to assemble and quantify clonotypes. Only TCR cDNA sequences supported by at least two reads were kept to exclude erroneous sequences. Downstream repertoire analysis used the tcR package, and clonotypes were matched across fractions by CDR3 nucleotide sequence plus V segment. Antigen specificity was annotated against VDJdb with VDJmatch, allowing one amino acid substitution in CDR3. Once TCRdb had reprocessed the reads, it stored one entry per CDR3 protein sequence and supplied no DNA. It is TCRdb's table, rather than the study itself, that gives the V and J calls and clone size. The sample table includes 550,000 or so distinct CDR3 sequences. Approximately 3.6% of the sample rests with the top ten.

Points the paper makes about the study in general: Whether the expanded NKG2C-expressing T cell clones were specific for HCMV antigens was left unclear. Those dominant clonotypes were again the most abundant among CD3+CD56-NKG2C+ cells in a few donors, at about 25-65%. In six donors, the dominant CD3+CD56+NKG2C+ clonotypes ranked among the top 10 CD8+ clonotypes, making up roughly 1.0-7.0% of CD8+ T cells.

Material: blood T cells: a sorted CD56 or NKG2C T cell subset, CD4+ or CD8+ T cells, or bulk PBMC T cells (not recorded which). The sequence derives from a man aged 18 to 30 in good health. Donor details come from another sample of the same person, matched by shared clones. The sequence joins TRBV12-3 or TRBV12-4 to TRBJ2-1. CDR3 sequence: CASGTSAVGFF.